This T cell receptor beta chain was profiled in a study of identical twins. Findings of the study overall: Sequences that were beta out-of-frame showed weaker excess twin sharing.

V dropped 3 bases and J dropped 4 bases, with 18 bases sitting between them. The CDR3 covers 16 residues. Germline lookup yields CDR1 KGHSH and CDR2 LQKENI. This clonotype was picked up a small number of times. What it binds is not known. TCRdb re-called the 5' RACE reads with MiXCR, one entry per CDR3 protein. The sample contains 1.5 million to 2 million distinct CDR3 sequences, under 35% of which appear only once. The specimen sequenced was cord blood. J is TRBJ1-2 and V is TRBV18, with TRBD1 as a possible D gene (6 bases). The source of this sequence is a newborn girl in good health. This CDR3 reads CASSPTGASILYGYTF. DNA of the CDR3: TGTGCCAGCTCACCGACAGGAGCATCAATACTCTATGGCTACACCTTC.